This T cell receptor (beta chain) was sequenced for a study of blood T cell repertoires in COVID-19. V lost 6 bases, J lost 0 bases, and 11 bases lay in between. Germline CDR1 reads KGHSH; CDR2 reads LQKENI. The CDR3 is 15 amino acids. The assay was immunoSEQ multiplex PCR, and TCRdb's table has in-frame clones only and misses some. The table has a few hundred thousand clones, approximately 86% seen once. Cohorts were assigned according to the clinical history that participants reported. This chain connects TRBV18 to TRBJ2-2; a possible D gene is TRBD1 (6 bases). Sequencing was done on a sample of PBMCs or T cells enriched from blood (not recorded which). This sequence was found in a woman in her 30s who had been exposed to COVID-19. CDR3 in DNA: TGTGCCAGCTCCAGGCAGGGGACGAACACCGGGGAGCTGTTTTTT. Its protein product is CASSRQGTNTGELFF.